This is a list of T cell receptor beta chains from one sample in a study of cytomegalovirus exposure and HLA in healthy donors. Assay used: immunoSEQ multiplex PCR; TCRdb lists only in-frame clones, some missing. The sample lists tens of thousands of clones; more than 80% were seen once. The sample consisted of PBMCs. These receptors were obtained from a woman between 25 and 40 years old in good health and CMV-seronegative. CDR3s include the opening cysteine and the closing phenylalanine or tryptophan. The order of the fields is J gene, V gene, CDR3 protein.

>TRBJ2-3|TRBV7-2
CASSLEEIGVRGTDTQYF
>TRBJ1-2|TRBV10-2
CASSGTATWYGYTF
>TRBJ2-7|TRBV2
CASTATGLGYEQYF
>TRBJ2-7|TRBV27
CASKEGQGLGEQYF
>TRBJ1-5|TRBV7-6
CASSLNREGAQHF
>TRBJ1-1|TRBV5-8
CASSGVGTEAFF
>TRBJ1-4|TRBV7-9
CSSSPRDRGDEKLFF
>TRBJ2-2|TRBV5-4
CASSLGLRAANTGELFF
>TRBJ2-2|TRBV7-9
CASSPTVTGELFF
>TRBJ1-2|TRBV2
CASSERTIRYTF
>TRBJ1-2|TRBV7-9
CASSLAGAEDGYTF
>TRBJ2-1|TRBV30
CAWSLAGGPPTYNEQFF
>TRBJ1-2|TRBV9
CASRRDNYGYTF
>TRBJ2-7|TRBV15
CATSRRAGLPYEQYF
>TRBJ2-3|TRBV6-5
CASKGSGGTDTQYF
>TRBJ2-1|TRBV7-9
CASSFVPGLDNNEQFF
>TRBJ1-2|TRBV28
CASSLVGAKWYGYTF
>TRBJ2-7|TRBV5-6
CASSLAPGTSRYEQYF
>TRBJ2-7|TRBV7-9
CASSLVAEAYEQYF
>TRBJ1-2|TRBV5-1
CASSLEPSPPGGYTF
>TRBJ2-6|TRBV18
CASSPWPDRGITATGANVLTF
>TRBJ1-2|TRBV4-3
CASSQRIRDGYTF
>TRBJ1-1|TRBV29-1
CSGGEMNTEAFF
>TRBJ1-2|TRBV27
CASSPDRAYGYTF
>TRBJ1-2|TRBV19
CASSPRDSYGYTF
>TRBJ1-4|TRBV7-9
CASSFNRGPEKLFF
>TRBJ1-3|TRBV28
CASSIFTEPAGNTIYF
>TRBJ2-7|TRBV20-1
CSASGTSIGF
>TRBJ1-6|TRBV4-2
CASSQETGVINSPLHF
>TRBJ2-2|TRBV18
CASSPPTSGGTNTGELFF
>TRBJ1-3|TRBV6-5
CASSYSVLHRGNTIYF
>TRBJ2-6|TRBV11-2
CASSLVYSGSGANVLTF
>NA|TRBV28
CASRGQRKPYEQYF
>TRBJ2-2|TRBV6-4
CASRAGVYPGELFF
>TRBJ1-5|TRBV18
CASSPQGGSNQPQHF
>TRBJ2-1|TRBV4-1
CASSQDINRGIYEQFF
>TRBJ2-5|TRBV5-5
CASSRRTGGIQETQYF
>TRBJ2-3|TRBV5-1
CASSLSGTGAYTQYF
>TRBJ2-7|TRBV15
CATSSLPTWDTGRSYEQYF
>TRBJ2-7|TRBV10-3
CAISESILRGPEQYF
>TRBJ2-5|TRBV27
CASSFASYAKETQYF
>TRBJ1-4|TRBV25-1
CASSVDRGRGKLFF
>TRBJ2-5|TRBV5-4
CASSRTSGGAETQYF
>TRBJ1-5|TRBV5-1
CASSLDGNLVGNQPQHF
>TRBJ2-7|TRBV2
CAASGGMYEQYF
>TRBJ2-4|TRBV28
CASSLRGRGGAKNIQYF
>TRBJ2-7|TRBV2
CASSTDRFAQYF
>TRBJ1-1|TRBV9
CASSYSGGMVNTEAFF